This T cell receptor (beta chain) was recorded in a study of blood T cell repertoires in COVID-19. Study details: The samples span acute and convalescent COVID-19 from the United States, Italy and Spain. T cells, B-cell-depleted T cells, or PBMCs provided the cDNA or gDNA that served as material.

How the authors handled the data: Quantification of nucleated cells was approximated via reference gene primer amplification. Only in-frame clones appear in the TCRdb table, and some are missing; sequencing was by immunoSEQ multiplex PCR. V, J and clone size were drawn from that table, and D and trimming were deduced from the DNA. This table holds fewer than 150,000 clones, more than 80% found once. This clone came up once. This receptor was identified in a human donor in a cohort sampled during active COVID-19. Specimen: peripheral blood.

The CDR3 region is CASTMTGFYGYTF. Here the CDR3 DNA reads TGTGCCAGCACCATGACAGGGTTCTATGGCTACACCTTC. The chain combines TRBV6-6 with TRBJ1-2; 7 positions agree with TRBD1. J lost 4 bases, V lost 7 bases, and 6 bases had no gene match. The CDR3 has 13 residues. Per germline, CDR1 MNHNY and CDR2 SVGAGI (reference sequence).